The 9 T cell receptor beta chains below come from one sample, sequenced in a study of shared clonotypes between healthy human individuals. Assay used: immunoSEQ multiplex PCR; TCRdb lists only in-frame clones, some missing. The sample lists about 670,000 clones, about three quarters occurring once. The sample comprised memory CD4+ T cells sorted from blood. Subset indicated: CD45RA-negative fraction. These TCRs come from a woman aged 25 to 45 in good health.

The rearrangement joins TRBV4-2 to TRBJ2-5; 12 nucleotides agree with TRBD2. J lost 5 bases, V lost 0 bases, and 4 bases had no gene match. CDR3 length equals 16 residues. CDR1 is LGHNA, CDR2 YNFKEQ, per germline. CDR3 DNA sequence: TGTGCCAGCAGCCAAGATCTAACTAGCGGGGGGGAGACCCAGTACTTC. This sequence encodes CASSQDLTSGGETQYF.

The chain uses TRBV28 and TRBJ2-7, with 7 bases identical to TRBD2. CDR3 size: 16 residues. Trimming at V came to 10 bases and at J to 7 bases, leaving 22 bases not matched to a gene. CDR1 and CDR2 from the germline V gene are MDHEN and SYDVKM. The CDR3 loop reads CATVTPTGTKGREQYF. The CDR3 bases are TGTGCCACCGTAACCCCCACCGGGACTAAGGGAAGAGAGCAGTACTTC.

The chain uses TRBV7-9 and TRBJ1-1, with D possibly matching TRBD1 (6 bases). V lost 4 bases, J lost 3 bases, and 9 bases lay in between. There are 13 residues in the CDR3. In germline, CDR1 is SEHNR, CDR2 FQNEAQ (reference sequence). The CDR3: CASSSPGDTEAFF. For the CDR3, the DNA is TGTGCCAGCAGCTCCCCAGGGGACACTGAAGCTTTCTTT.

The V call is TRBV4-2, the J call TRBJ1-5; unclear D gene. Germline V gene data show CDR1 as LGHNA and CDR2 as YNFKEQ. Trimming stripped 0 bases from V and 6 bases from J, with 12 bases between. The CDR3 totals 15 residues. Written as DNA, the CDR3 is TGTGCCAGCAGCCAAGACCAGCGGGGTACTCAGCCCCAGCATTTT. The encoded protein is CASSQDQRGTQPQHF.

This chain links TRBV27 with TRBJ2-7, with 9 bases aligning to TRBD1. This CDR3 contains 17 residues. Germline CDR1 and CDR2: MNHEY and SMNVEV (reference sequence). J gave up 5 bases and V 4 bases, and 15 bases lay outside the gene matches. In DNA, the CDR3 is TGTGCCAGCAGTTCCACGACAGGGGGGTTTGGTATCCACGAGCAGTACTTC. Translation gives CASSSTTGGFGIHEQYF.

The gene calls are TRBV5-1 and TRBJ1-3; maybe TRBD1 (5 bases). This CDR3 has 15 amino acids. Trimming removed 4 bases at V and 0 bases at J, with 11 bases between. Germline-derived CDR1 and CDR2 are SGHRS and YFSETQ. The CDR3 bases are TGCGCCAGCAGCGACGACAGCCACTCTGGAAACACCATATATTTT. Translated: CASSDDSHSGNTIYF.

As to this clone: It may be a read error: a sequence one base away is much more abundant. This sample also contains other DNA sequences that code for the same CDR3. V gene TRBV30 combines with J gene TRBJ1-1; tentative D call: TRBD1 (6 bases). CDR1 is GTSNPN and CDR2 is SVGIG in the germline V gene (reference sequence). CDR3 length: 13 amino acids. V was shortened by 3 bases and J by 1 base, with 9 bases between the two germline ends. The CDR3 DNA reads TGTGCCTGGAGCCGACAGGAGAACACTGAAGCTTTCTTT. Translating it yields CAWSRQENTEAFF.

CDR3 sequence reads: CASTGTAEFANTGELFF. The CDR3 DNA reads as TGTGCCAGCACCGGGACAGCCGAGTTCGCGAACACCGGGGAGCTGTTTTTT. The V and J genes are TRBV2 and TRBJ2-2, with 7 bases identical to TRBD1. Trimming at V came to 7 bases and at J to 0 bases, leaving 11 bases not matched to a gene. CDR1 SNHLY and CDR2 FYNNEI come from the germline V gene. CDR3 length: 17 residues.

CDR3 amino acids: CSVEDPHKTSGNTIYF. The CDR3 nucleotides are TGCAGCGTTGAAGATCCCCATAAAACTTCTGGAAACACCATATATTTT. J is TRBJ1-3 and V is TRBV29-1; D gene ambiguous. The CDR3 runs to 16 residues. V was trimmed by 0 bases and J by 1 base, leaving 13 bases between them. Germline lookup yields CDR1 SQVTM and CDR2 ANQGSEA.